Each of the 14 T cell receptor beta chains below was sequenced from the same sample in a study of T cells after posttransplantation cyclophosphamide. A marrow graft followed busulfan-fludarabine conditioning, with cyclophosphamide on days +3 and +4. Generated by immunoSEQ multiplex PCR, the TCRdb table keeps only in-frame clones and is missing some. This sample carries 2,500 to 3,000 clones and no singletons, and about 10% goes to the top ten. This specimen was PBMCs, taken after allogeneic stem cell transplant with posttransplant cyclophosphamide. The receptors were gathered from a male patient between 60 and 69 years old who received an allogeneic stem cell transplant from a related donor and was CMV-positive. Some T cells here may be from the graft donor.

This clone has at least ten counts. V is TRBV27 and J is TRBJ2-7; the D gene is possibly TRBD1 (6 bases). Deletions cut 5 bases from V and 3 bases from J, with 14 bases between. CDR1 is MNHEY, CDR2 SMNVEV, per germline (reference sequence). The CDR3 is 14 residues long. CDR3 in amino acids: CASSRDTYFYEQYF. The CDR3 region has the DNA TGTGCCAGCAGTAGGGACACATACTTCTACGAGCAGTACTTC.

By proportion, this clone is medium-sized. The chain joins TRBV9 to TRBJ2-3; TRBD1 is a possible D gene (5 bases). CDR1 and CDR2 (germline): SGDLS, YYNGEE. With 0 bases removed from V and 2 bases from J, the gap between germline ends came to 10 bases. This CDR3 is built from 15 residues. The CDR3 spells CASSVAGRYTDTQYF. CDR3 nucleotides: TGTGCCAGCAGCGTAGCAGGGCGTTACACAGATACGCAGTATTTT.

This clone was observed at least ten times. The chain carries TRBV19 and TRBJ2-7, with D unresolved. Germline CDR1 reads LNHDA; CDR2 reads SQIVND (reference sequence). Trimming removed 3 bases at V and 2 bases at J, with 8 bases between. The CDR3 totals 13 residues. The CDR3 reads CASSIALPYEQYF. For the CDR3, the DNA is TGTGCCAGTAGTATTGCGCTCCCCTACGAGCAGTACTTC.

By sample fraction, this clone is medium-sized (0.01 to 0.1%). This chain joins TRBV27 and TRBJ1-4, with 11 bases that match TRBD1. Germline V CDR1 and CDR2: MNHEY, SMNVEV (reference sequence). V dropped 6 bases and J dropped 8; count of bases not matched to a gene: 14. The CDR3 sequence is 17 residues long. The CDR3: CASSRGQGARGWEKLFF. DNA of the CDR3: TGTGCCAGCAGCCGCGGACAGGGGGCGCGGGGGTGGGAAAAACTGTTTTTT.

This clone was seen ten or more times. This rearrangement joins TRBV7-2 to TRBJ2-1, with 9 bases matching TRBD1. In germline, CDR1 is SGHTA, CDR2 FQGNSA. V lost 4 bases and J lost 6; bases outside the gene matches: 4. The CDR3 length is 14 residues. CDR3 residues: CASSYRQGGNEQFF. The CDR3 DNA is TGTGCCAGCAGCTACCGACAGGGGGGCAATGAGCAGTTCTTC.

Sample share makes this clone medium-sized (0.01 to 0.1%). This chain links TRBV4-1 with TRBJ2-2; D is undetermined. The CDR3 consists of 16 residues. The germline V gene encodes CDR1 MGHRA and CDR2 YSYEKL. V lost 0 bases, J lost 4 bases, and 12 bases lay in between. CDR3: CASSQDKPEVTGELFF. The DNA for the CDR3 is TGCGCCAGCAGCCAAGATAAGCCAGAGGTCACCGGGGAGCTGTTTTTT.

This clone was seen at least ten times. The chain employs TRBV7-8 and TRBJ2-5; 12 bases match TRBD1. The germline gives CDR1 SGHVS, CDR2 FQNEAQ. With V trimmed by 1 base and J by 9 bases, 9 bases remained unmatched. The CDR3 consists of 16 residues. CDR3 region: CASSLVGQGAPGAQYF. DNA for the CDR3: TGTGCCAGCAGCTTAGTGGGACAGGGGGCTCCGGGGGCCCAGTACTTC.

This clone was recorded many times. This chain links TRBV10-3 with TRBJ2-5; 12 positions agree with TRBD2. Germline V CDR1 and CDR2: ENHRY, SYGVKD. After removal of 6 bases from V and 5 bases from J, the junction contained 7 bases not matched to a gene. CDR3 length: 15 residues. The CDR3 sequence: CAIRASGGAAETQYF. In nucleotides, the CDR3 is TGTGCCATCAGGGCTAGCGGGGGGGCAGCGGAGACCCAGTACTTC.

This clone was seen many times. The chain uses TRBV18 and TRBJ2-1; TRBD2 agrees at 13 bases. This CDR3 is 17 amino acids long. V was pared by 0 bases and J by 5 bases, with 4 bases of the junction left unmatched. The germline gives CDR1 KGHSH, CDR2 LQKENI. CDR3 loop: CASSPPLLAGGDNEQFF. In DNA, the CDR3 is TGTGCCAGCTCACCACCCCTACTAGCGGGGGGGGACAATGAGCAGTTCTTC.

There are many counts of this clone. The CDR3 region has the DNA TGTGCCAGCAGCGCCAGACAGGGGCAAACAGATACGCAGTATTTT. Residues: CASSARQGQTDTQYF. V gene TRBV9 combines with J gene TRBJ2-3; 8 positions match TRBD1. V shed 3 bases and J 3 bases; nucleotides not matched to a gene: 6. Germline V gene sequence: CDR1 SGDLS, CDR2 YYNGEE. This CDR3 is 15 amino acids long.

In this sample, this clone is medium-sized (0.01 to 0.1%). V gene TRBV19 combines with J gene TRBJ2-1, with 7 bases lining up with TRBD2. The CDR3 spans 12 residues. Unmatched junction bases numbered 4, after V lost 5 bases and J lost 9 bases. CDR1 and CDR2 (germline): LNHDA, SQIVND (reference sequence). The CDR3: CASSQGGGEQFF. The CDR3 nucleotides are TGTGCCAGTAGTCAGGGCGGGGGTGAGCAGTTCTTC.

This clone has ten or more counts. The J gene is TRBJ2-2, the V gene TRBV7-9, with 7 bases identical to TRBD2. This CDR3 is 19 amino acids long. Unmatched junction bases numbered 16, after V lost 5 bases and J lost 1 base. Germline-derived CDR1 and CDR2 are SEHNR and FQNEAQ (reference sequence). CDR3 protein: CASSDGWGGSLVNTGELFF. CDR3 DNA: TGTGCCAGCAGCGACGGCTGGGGGGGAAGTTTGGTGAACACCGGGGAGCTGTTTTTT.

This clone was recorded at least ten times. The chain has TRBV19 and TRBJ1-5, with D maybe TRBD1 (5 bases). The CDR3 sequence is 14 residues long. Trimming removed 11 bases from V and 0 bases from J, with 14 bases in between. The V gene's germline CDR1 is LNHDA and CDR2 SQIVND (reference sequence). CDR3 DNA: TGTGCCTCCCTACCCCAGGGTAGCAATCAGCCCCAGCATTTT. Residues: CASLPQGSNQPQHF.

This clone has ten or more counts. This chain connects TRBV5-1 to TRBJ1-5, with 12 bases aligning to TRBD1. Germline assignment: CDR1 SGHRS and CDR2 YFSETQ. V was pared by 3 bases and J by 6 bases, with 7 bases of the junction left unmatched. The CDR3 consists of 16 residues. The CDR3, as DNA: TGCGCCAGCAGCTACTCCGGGACAGGGGGCACTCAGCCCCAGCATTTT. Its protein is CASSYSGTGGTQPQHF.